Below are 8 T cell receptor beta chains sequenced from a single sample in a study of blood T cells in healthy people across ages. Alongside a J-beta primer mix, a sample-barcoded 5' primer served in a second PCR lasting roughly 7 to 11 cycles. Via MiXCR, TCRdb re-called the 5' RACE reads, giving one row per CDR3 protein. The table lists 800,000 or so distinct CDR3 sequences, roughly 25% of them singletons, with roughly 3.8% in the top ten. These same data were also listed under a study on T cells of mothers and their children.

Sequenced: blood. The receptor source for this set is a boy younger than 18 in good health.

This clonotype showed up just a few times. The genes are TRBV4-1 and TRBJ1-4, with 9 bases fitting TRBD1. The CDR3 is 15 residues long. Trimming at V came to 4 bases and at J to 8 bases, leaving 8 bases not matched to a gene. Per the germline V gene, CDR1 is MGHRA and CDR2 is YSYEKL. CDR3 nucleotides: TGCGCCAGCAGCCGAGACCGGGACAGGGAAGAAAAACTGTTTTTT. Translation: CASSRDRDREEKLFF.

There are many counts of this clonotype. The V gene is TRBV5-1, the J gene TRBJ2-5; D is uncertain. CDR3 length: 13 amino acids. Trimming took 0 bases from V and 5 from J, leaving 8 bases between them. CDR1 and CDR2 from the germline V gene are SGHRS and YFSETQ. CDR3 residues: CASSLEGLETQYF. The CDR3 DNA sequence: TGCGCCAGCAGCTTGGAGGGTTTGGAGACCCAGTACTTC. Together with reference TRBV5-1 and TRBJ2-5, the CDR3 gives the full variable domain: KAGVTQTPRYLIKTRGQQVTLSCSPISGHRSVSWYQQTPGQGLQFLFEYFSETQRNKGNFPGRFSGRQFSNSRSEMNVSTLELGDSALYLCASSLEGLETQYFGPGTRLLVL.

This chain uses TRBV5-6 with TRBJ2-1; 13 nucleotides align to TRBD2. Germline values: CDR1 SGHDT, CDR2 YYEEEE. With V trimmed by 2 bases and J by 3 bases, 8 bases remained unmatched. CDR3 length: 18 residues. The CDR3 bases are TGTGCCAGCAGCTTACCGGGACTAGCGGGGAAGAACTACAATGAGCAGTTCTTC. It codes for CASSLPGLAGKNYNEQFF.

The chain links TRBV24-1 to TRBJ2-5; perhaps D is TRBD1 or TRBD2 (5 bases each). The CDR3 runs to 16 residues. Germline V lookup: CDR1 KGHDR, CDR2 SFDVKD. Between the trimmed V and J ends, which lost 3 bases and 1 base, there was a span of 14 bases. CDR3 coding DNA: TGTGCCACCAGTGATGGGACGGGGATCGTCCAAGAGACCCAGTACTTC. As protein: CATSDGTGIVQETQYF.

The chain recombines TRBV5-5 with TRBJ2-7; tentatively, D is TRBD2 (6 bases). The V gene lost 2 bases and the J gene lost 0 bases, with 18 bases spanning the gap. From germline, CDR1 is SGHKS and CDR2 YYEKEE (reference sequence). The CDR3 length is 17 residues. CDR3 DNA sequence: TGTGCCAGCAGCTTCCATATTTTAACGGGAGACTCCTACGAGCAGTACTTC. Translating gives CASSFHILTGDSYEQYF.

The V gene is TRBV28, the J gene TRBJ2-5; TRBD2 matches at 9 bases. Germline CDR1 MDHEN, CDR2 SYDVKM. V gave up 2 bases and J gave up 1 base; unmatched junction bases: 8. The CDR3 spans 17 residues. The CDR3 is CASSLGLLAGSQETQYF. DNA for the CDR3: TGTGCCAGCAGTTTAGGGTTGCTAGCGGGGTCCCAAGAGACCCAGTACTTC.

The chain uses TRBV29-1 and TRBJ2-5; D perhaps matches TRBD2 (5 bases). Near its end, the DNA agrees better with TRBJ2-7, so the J call may be wrong. CDR3 size: 14 residues. Germline CDR1 and CDR2: SQVTM and ANQGSEA. As DNA, the CDR3 is TGCAGCGTTGAAGACGAACGACGGGGCTACGAGCAGTACTTC. Its protein is CSVEDERRGYEQYF.

The sample holds a few counts of this clonotype. The chain uses TRBV7-9 and TRBJ2-2, with 8 nucleotides matching TRBD2. Germline CDR1 SEHNR, CDR2 FQNEAQ (reference sequence). CDR3 length: 16 residues. V shed 5 bases, J shed 0 bases, and the junction held 5 bases outside the gene matches. The CDR3 sequence is CASSISAGANTGELFF. In DNA, the CDR3 is TGTGCCAGCAGCATTTCAGCGGGGGCGAACACCGGGGAGCTGTTTTTT.